Sequencing of this T cell receptor beta chain was carried out in a study of blood T cells in healthy people across ages (dated by TCRdb to about 2015). Study-wide context: Template switching captured roughly one uniquely barcoded TCR beta cDNA molecule per two T cells in model experiments. To track age-related changes in TCR beta repertoire diversity, the study relied on deep sequencing normalized with unique cDNA molecular identifiers. The donors were split into four age groups: young (average 16 years), middle-aged (roughly 39), aged (roughly 60) and long-lived (about 74). To avoid experimental bias, donors of different ages were randomly spread across the sequencing lanes. For two donors (one aged 18 to 29 and one aged 80 or older), the study analyzed two additional independent replicas of 1 million unique cDNA reads from the same blood draw. Results and caveats for the whole study, not just this receptor: As age increased, observed TCR beta diversity per million T cells dropped in a roughly linear way, and a significant reduction was already evident by age around 41. Observed TCR beta diversity correlated strongly with the percentage of naive T cells measured by flow cytometry. Compared with the aged group, more naive CD4+ T cells, fewer expanded clones and increased TCR diversity were shown by the long-lived group, suggesting age selection. Total diversity estimates from one million sequenced T cells were considered lower bounds and underestimates. Because donor CMV infection status was unknown, age-related changes in expanded clonotypes were potentially confounded. Conclusive comparison of naive and antigen-experienced compartments was prevented by the profiling of bulk unsorted PBMCs.

Donors were 39 systemically healthy Caucasian individuals from Russia aged 6 to 90 years. Each donor gave 8 to 10 milliliters of peripheral blood, collected into EDTA-treated Vacutainer tubes. Ficoll-Paque density-gradient centrifugation was used to isolate PBMCs, with at least 6.5 million per sample. Total RNA, at least 6 micrograms per sample, was extracted from PBMCs with Trizol reagent. Naive CD45RAhigh/CD27high T cell percentages were measured by flow cytometry on a PBMC aliquot from every donor. This clonotype was observed a few times. Its cognate antigen has yet to be identified. No base-level quality is on record; no much larger clone is a single base apart. The library was produced with 5' RACE. Sequencing instrument: Illumina HiSeq 2500. A second PCR of about 6 to 12 cycles was run with a J-beta primer mix and a sample-barcoded 5' primer. A unique molecular identifier was introduced onto each TCR beta cDNA molecule by a template-switch 5' adaptor carrying 12 random nucleotides. Each sample yielded at least 3 million CDR3-containing paired-end reads. First-strand cDNA was synthesized from all RNA with the Mint cDNA synthesis kit, primed by a TRBC-specific oligonucleotide. Following uracil-DNA glycosylase treatment, all cDNA underwent a first 18-cycle PCR with the universal primers M1SS and BC2_uni_R. In the original analysis: Normalization of each sample was performed by random selection of 1 million high-quality reads, each carrying a distinct molecular identifier. Instead of being binned into consensus sequences, reads that shared molecular identifiers were thrown out. CDR3 identification, clonotype clustering and error correction used MiTCR with a Q25 quality threshold and the strictest error-elimination algorithm. A nonparametric unseen species model using Euler transformation provided a lower-bound estimate of total TCR beta diversity. Using fastp trimming at Q25 and MiXCR clonotype assembly, TCRdb reanalyzed the public sequencing data and kept in-frame beta chains. Every entry covers one CDR3 protein and lists the most common genes and DNA from its rows. The V and J calls, along with clone size, are taken from TCRdb and not from the paper's own processing. Across this sample there are about 670,000 distinct CDR3 sequences, with around 52% seen only once. In total, the top ten clones hold about 14% of the sample.

The CDR3 numbers 15 residues from cysteine through phenylalanine. Only the CDR3 DNA stays, 45 bases, in frame from base 1. The junction carries 13 bases between V and J, which are trimmed by 0 bases and 4 bases respectively. The germline V gene gives CDR1 as LGHNA and CDR2 as YSLEER. This sequence was found in a woman aged 80 or over in good health. The rearranged chain carries TRBV4-3 and TRBJ2-7; 5 matching bases give a weak D call of TRBD2. Sequenced: blood. CDR3 region: CASSQERAARYEQYF. The DNA reads as follows: TGCGCCAGCAGCCAAGAGAGGGCCGCACGGTACGAGCAGTACTTC.